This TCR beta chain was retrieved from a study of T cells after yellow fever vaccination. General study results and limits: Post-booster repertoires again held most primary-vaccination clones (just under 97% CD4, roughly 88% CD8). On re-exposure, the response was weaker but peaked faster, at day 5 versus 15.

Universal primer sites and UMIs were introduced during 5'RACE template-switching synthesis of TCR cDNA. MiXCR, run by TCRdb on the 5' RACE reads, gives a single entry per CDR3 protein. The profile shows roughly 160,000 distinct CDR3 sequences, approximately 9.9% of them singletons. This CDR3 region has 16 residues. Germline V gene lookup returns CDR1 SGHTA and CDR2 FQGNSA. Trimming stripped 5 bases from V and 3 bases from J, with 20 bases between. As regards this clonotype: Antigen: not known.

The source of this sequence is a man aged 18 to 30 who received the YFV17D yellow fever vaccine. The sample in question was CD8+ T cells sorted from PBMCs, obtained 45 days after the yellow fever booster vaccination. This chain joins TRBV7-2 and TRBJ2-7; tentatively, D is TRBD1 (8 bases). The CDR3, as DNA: TGTGCCAGCAGCACAAAGGCACAGGGGGGGAACTACGAGCAGTACGTC. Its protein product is CASSTKAQGGNYEQYV.